This is a list of T cell receptor beta chains from one sample in a study of early T cells in non-severe SARS-CoV-2 infection. In TCRdb, the 5' RACE reads were re-called with MiXCR into one record per CDR3 protein. The sample lists about 71,000 distinct CDR3 sequences; approximately 14% were seen once. The sample comprised whole blood. The receptors were gathered from an adult who was a healthcare worker with PCR-confirmed SARS-CoV-2 infection or an uninfected control (not recorded which). The CDR3 runs from the conserved cysteine through the conserved F or W. A D gene is named only where the DNA matches it firmly. Clone size is stated in some rows and not others, as once, few, many or a class when expanded.

clone_size d_call j_call v_call cdr3_aa cdr3_nt
few TRBD1 TRBJ2-1 TRBV11-3 CASSPGTDNEQFF TGTGCCAGCAGCCCCGGGACAGACAATGAGCAGTTCTTC
many TRBD1 TRBJ2-1 TRBV20-1 CSASGQGNANEQFF TGCAGTGCTAGTGGACAGGGAAATGCCAATGAGCAGTTCTTC
NA NA TRBJ1-2 TRBV2 CASSRQTGGYNYGYTF TGTGCCAGCAGTCGGCAGACAGGAGGGTATAACTATGGCTACACCTTC
few TRBD1 TRBJ1-1 TRBV18 CASSPGQGVFTEAFF TGTGCCAGCTCACCGGGACAGGGGGTTTTTACTGAAGCTTTCTTT
NA NA TRBJ2-3 TRBV2 CASSAIAPNSQDTQYF TGTGCCAGCAGTGCGATAGCTCCCAATTCACAGGATACGCAGTATTTT
NA TRBD2 TRBJ2-1 TRBV4-3 CASSSQGAGAEQFF TGCGCCAGCAGCTCCCAGGGAGCGGGGGCTGAGCAGTTCTTC
NA NA TRBJ1-6 TRBV12-3/TRBV12-4 CASSRQESNSPLHF TGTGCCAGCAGTCGCCAGGAAAGTAATTCACCCCTCCACTTT
few TRBD1 TRBJ1-5 TRBV19 CASSGTGAFVNQPQHF TGTGCCAGTAGTGGGACAGGGGCTTTCGTCAATCAGCCCCAGCATTTT
many NA TRBJ1-1 TRBV12-3/TRBV12-4 CASSQGRVAAFF TGTGCCAGCAGTCAGGGGAGGGTTGCAGCTTTCTTT
NA NA TRBJ2-1 TRBV2 CASSSGLGTNEQFF TGTGCCAGCAGCAGCGGACTAGGGACAAATGAGCAGTTCTTC
many NA TRBJ2-7 TRBV6-5 CASSNPPRHEQYF TGTGCCAGCAGTAACCCCCCACGGCACGAGCAGTACTTC
few NA TRBJ1-6 TRBV4-1 CASSQVAGRNNSPLHF TGCGCCAGCAGCCAAGTTGCAGGGCGAAATAATTCACCCCTCCACTTT
few TRBD1 TRBJ2-5 TRBV6-2/TRBV6-3 CASEEGARETQYF TGTGCCAGCGAAGAGGGGGCGCGAGAGACCCAGTACTTC
NA TRBD1 TRBJ2-1 TRBV14 CASSQPRTGDEQFF TGTGCCAGCAGCCAACCACGGACAGGGGATGAGCAGTTCTTC
many NA TRBJ2-1 TRBV7-2 CASSPRGTTSYNEQFF TGTGCCAGCAGCCCTCGAGGGACAACCTCCTACAATGAGCAGTTCTTC
NA NA TRBJ2-7 TRBV7-8 CASSTSRRRYEQYF TGTGCCAGCAGTACCTCTAGGAGGCGCTACGAGCAGTACTTC
NA NA TRBJ1-1 TRBV6-2/TRBV6-3 CASSYWRDTEAFF TGTGCCAGCAGTTATTGGAGGGACACTGAAGCTTTCTTT
NA TRBD1 TRBJ2-3 TRBV11-2 CASSRTGVQTSTDTQYF TGTGCCAGCAGCCGAACAGGGGTTCAAACTAGCACAGATACGCAGTATTTT
NA NA TRBJ1-1 TRBV20-1 CSASTGSNTEAFF TGCAGTGCTTCTACAGGTAGTAACACTGAAGCTTTCTTT
few NA TRBJ2-2 TRBV4-1 CASSQRQSNTGELFF TGCGCCAGCAGCCAGAGACAGTCTAACACCGGGGAGCTGTTTTTT
few TRBD1 TRBJ2-3 TRBV29-1 CSGRDRSTDTQYF TGCAGCGGCCGGGACAGGAGCACAGATACGCAGTATTTT
many NA TRBJ2-7 TRBV7-9 CASSFGGLSSYEQYF TGTGCCAGCAGCTTTGGGGGGTTAAGCTCCTACGAGCAGTACTTC
NA NA TRBJ1-2 TRBV6-5 CASRWGSDRSEGYTF TGTGCCAGCAGATGGGGCTCCGACAGGTCGGAGGGCTACACCTTC
few NA TRBJ1-4 TRBV9 CASSARNEKLFF TGTGCCAGCTCTGCCCGTAATGAAAAACTGTTTTTT
few NA TRBJ1-1 TRBV24-1 CATSDYPGQVGAFF TGTGCCACCAGTGATTACCCGGGACAAGTAGGAGCTTTCTTT
NA NA TRBJ1-4 TRBV29-1 CSVADSPNEKLFF TGCAGCGTTGCCGACTCTCCTAATGAAAAACTGTTTTTT
NA NA TRBJ2-3 TRBV7-9 CASSPGLGTAKDTQYF TGTGCCAGCAGCCCTGGGCTAGGGACGGCGAAAGATACGCAGTATTTT
NA NA TRBJ2-5 TRBV3-1 CASLTGGQETQYF TGTGCCAGCCTCACTGGGGGCCAAGAGACCCAGTACTTC
NA NA TRBJ2-3 TRBV9 CASSETEKQGQYF TGTGCCAGCAGCGAAACGGAAAAACAGGGGCAGTATTTT
NA TRBD2 TRBJ2-3 TRBV19 CASSSLAGDRDTQYF TGTGCCAGTAGTTCCCTAGCGGGGGATAGAGATACGCAGTATTTT
few NA TRBJ2-1 TRBV27 CASSSPDRDKRNNEQFF TGTGCCAGCAGTTCCCCCGACCGGGACAAACGGAACAATGAGCAGTTCTTC